These T cell receptor beta chains were read from a single sample in a study of CD8 T cells in ankylosing spondylitis. TCRdb called the 5' RACE reads again in MiXCR, with one record for every CDR3 protein. The table has some 340,000 distinct CDR3 sequences, 14% to 15% seen once. The specimen sequenced was blood, either unsorted or a sorted T cell fraction (not recorded which). These receptors all stem from a male donor with ankylosing spondylitis or in good health (not recorded which). The conserved cysteine and the conserved F or W are not part of the CDR3 here. Fields, in order: V gene, J gene, CDR3 protein.

TRBV10-1	TRBJ2-3	ASTDRVGTDTQY
TRBV11-1	TRBJ2-1	ASSADRDEQF
TRBV20-1	TRBJ1-5	SASSQGSQPQH
TRBV7-2	TRBJ2-7	ASSLGARAYEQY
TRBV5-1	TRBJ2-1	ASSLGLAGGMNEQF
TRBV5-1	TRBJ1-1	ASSLQGVNTEAF
TRBV20-1	TRBJ2-3	SALNFSGGYTDTQY
TRBV27	TRBJ2-7	ASGLPRYEQY
TRBV20-1	TRBJ2-7	SARPMGGYEQY
TRBV29-1	TRBJ2-7	SVERGSGGRLEQY